A single sample is the source of the 3 T cell receptor beta chains below, sequenced in a study of OX40 agonist ivuxolimab in advanced cancers. Library prep was done by the immunoSEQ multiplex PCR assay. What TCRdb holds here is the immuneACCESS table cut down to in-frame rearrangements. Part of the clones is not present; checked against another copy, under half of the missing clones reflect an unresolved V gene, and the others are unexplained. The sample table shows about 64,000 clones, and around 93% are seen once. Of the sample, roughly 0.45% falls within the top ten clones. The source was CD4+ or CD8+ T cells sorted from blood, collected in a trial of the OX40 agonist ivuxolimab. The receptors come from an adult with an advanced solid tumor such as melanoma, head and neck, liver or kidney cancer.

V gene TRBV18 combines with J gene TRBJ1-1; D is ambiguous. V lost 5 bases to trimming and J lost 1 base, with 11 bases between them. The germline CDR1 and CDR2 sequences are KGHSH and LQKENI. The CDR3 is made up of 14 amino acids. CDR3 nucleotide sequence: TGTGCCAGCTCAGTCGGACGAACGAACACTGAAGCTTTCTTT. Its protein product is CASSVGRTNTEAFF.

The chain is built from TRBV27 and TRBJ1-2; no definite D call. The CDR3 spans 13 residues. The ends were cut back, 3 bases at V and 5 bases at J, with 10 bases in the middle. Germline V gene sequence: CDR1 MNHEY, CDR2 SMNVEV (reference sequence). CDR3 nucleotides: TGTGCCAGCAGTTTGGCCGAGGGATATGGCTACACCTTC. Translated, it gives CASSLAEGYGYTF.

This chain joins TRBV29-1 and TRBJ2-7; D not resolved. This CDR3 is 11 amino acids long. V dropped 7 bases and J dropped 3 bases, with 10 bases sitting between them. CDR1 and CDR2 (germline): SQVTM, ANQGSEA. The CDR3 here is CSGRQNYEQYF. DNA of the CDR3: TGCAGCGGAAGGCAGAACTACGAGCAGTACTTC.